The sequence of this T cell receptor (beta chain) was determined in a study of patients and donors after allogeneic stem cell transplantation. TCRdb redid the calling of the RT-PCR reads with MiXCR, one entry per CDR3 protein. The sample shows some 960,000 distinct CDR3 sequences, 18% of them seen only once. This clonotype turned up a few times. CDR1 and CDR2 from the germline V gene are SGDLS and YYNGEE. CDR3 length: 15 amino acids. V was pared by 3 bases and J by 1 base, with 11 bases between. The material sequenced was blood, either unsorted or a sorted T cell fraction (not recorded which). This TCR was sampled from a human donor who was either an allogeneic HSCT recipient or a stem cell or donor lymphocyte infusion donor (not recorded which). It is not recorded whose cells these are; they may come from a transplant donor. This chain joins TRBV9 and TRBJ2-1, with D possibly TRBD2 on 6 matching bases. The CDR3 bases are TGTGCCAGCAGCGAGGACGGGGGATCCTACAATGAGCAGTTCTTC. Protein sequence: CASSEDGGSYNEQFF. The full variable domain, rest sourced from reference TRBV9 and TRBJ2-1, is DSGVTQTPKHLITATGQRVTLRCSPRSGDLSVYWYQQSLDQGLQFLIQYYNGEERAKGNILERFSAQQFPDLHSELNLSSLELGDSALYFCASSEDGGSYNEQFFGPGTRLTVL.